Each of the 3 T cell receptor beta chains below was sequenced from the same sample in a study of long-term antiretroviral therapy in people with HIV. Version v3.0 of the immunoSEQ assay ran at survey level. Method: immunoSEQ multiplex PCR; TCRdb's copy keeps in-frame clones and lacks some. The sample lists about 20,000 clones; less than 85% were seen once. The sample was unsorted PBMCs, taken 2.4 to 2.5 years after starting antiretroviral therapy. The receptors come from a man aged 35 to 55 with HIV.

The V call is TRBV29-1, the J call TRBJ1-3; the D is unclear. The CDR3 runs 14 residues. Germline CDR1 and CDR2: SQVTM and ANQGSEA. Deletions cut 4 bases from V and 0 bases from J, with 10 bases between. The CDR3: CSVGLGNSGNTIYF. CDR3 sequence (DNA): TGCAGCGTTGGGTTAGGGAACTCTGGAAACACCATATATTTT.

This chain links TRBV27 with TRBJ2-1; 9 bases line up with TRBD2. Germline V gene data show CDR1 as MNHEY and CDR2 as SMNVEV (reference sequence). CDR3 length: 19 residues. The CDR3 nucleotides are TGTGTCACGCGCGGGGGGGCCCCATTAGAACAAAGCTCCTACAATGAGCAGTTCTTC. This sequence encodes CVTRGGAPLEQSSYNEQFF.

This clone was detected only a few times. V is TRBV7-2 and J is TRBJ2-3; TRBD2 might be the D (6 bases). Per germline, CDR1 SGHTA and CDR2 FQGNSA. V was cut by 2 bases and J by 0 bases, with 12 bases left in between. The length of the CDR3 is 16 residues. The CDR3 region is CASSLFAGTSTDTQYF. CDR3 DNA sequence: TGTGCCAGCAGCTTATTCGCGGGGACTAGCACAGATACGCAGTATTTT.